This TCR beta chain was identified in a study of T cell responses to AZD1222 COVID-19 vaccine. Study-level points and caveats: Donors, mostly white British, included more females; clonal diversity was possibly underestimated.

In this sample, this clone turned up once. Its specificity is unknown. Assay used: immunoSEQ multiplex PCR; TCRdb lists only in-frame clones, some missing. The data show approximately 71,000 clones, with about three quarters seen just once and 9.5% to 13% held by the top ten. V lost 6 bases and J lost 2, with 11 bases in between. Germline CDR1 is LGHDT and CDR2 is YNNKEL (reference sequence). The CDR3 has 15 amino acids. The input for sequencing was peripheral blood, taken on day 0 of AZD1222 vaccination. The rearrangement joins TRBV3-1 (or the pseudogene TRBV3-2) to TRBJ2-6, with D unclear. This sequence originates from an adult in good health. CDR3 bases: TGTGCCAGCAGTCTTAGCACAGCTGGGGCCAACGTCCTGACTTTC. Translation gives CASSLSTAGANVLTF.